This T cell receptor beta chain was identified during a study of CD8+ T cells in alopecia areata. It was cDNA, reverse transcribed from extracted RNA, that served as the sequencing template. The data were produced by immunoSEQ multiplex PCR, yet TCRdb's version contains in-frame clones alone and is incomplete. The sample has about 140,000 clones; around 51% are singletons. The CDR3 length is 15 residues. Germline CDR1 and CDR2: SGHRS and YFSETQ. The V end lost 0 bases, the J end lost 4 bases, and 12 bases lay between the germline ends. J is TRBJ2-3 and V is TRBV5-1, with D possibly being TRBD1 (5 bases). The origin of this receptor is a human donor with alopecia areata. Material: CD4+ T cells sorted from blood, obtained at week 0. DNA for the CDR3: TGCGCCAGCAGCTTGGATGCAGGGAAGCCAGATACGCAGTATTTT. Residues: CASSLDAGKPDTQYF.